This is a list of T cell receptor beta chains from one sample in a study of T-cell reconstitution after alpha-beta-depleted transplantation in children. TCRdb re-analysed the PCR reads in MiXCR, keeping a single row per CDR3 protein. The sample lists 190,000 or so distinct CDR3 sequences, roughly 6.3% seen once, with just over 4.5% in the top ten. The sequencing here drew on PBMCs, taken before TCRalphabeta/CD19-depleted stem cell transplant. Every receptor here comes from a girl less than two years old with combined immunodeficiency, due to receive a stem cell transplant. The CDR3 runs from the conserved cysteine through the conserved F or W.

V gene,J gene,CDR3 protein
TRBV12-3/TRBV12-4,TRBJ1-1,CASNRQGNTEAFF
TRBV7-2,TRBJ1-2,CASSFLGGWSYTF
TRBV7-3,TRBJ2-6,CASSLRPFPAAGANVLTF
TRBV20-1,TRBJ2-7,CSARDLRGGLAPYEQYF
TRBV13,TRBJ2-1,CASSLLVVDEQFF
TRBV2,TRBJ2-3,CASSEEVTDTQYF
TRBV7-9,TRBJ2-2,CASSPWGPANTGELFF
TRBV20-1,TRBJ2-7,CSAAESSFEQYF
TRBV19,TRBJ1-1,CASSNGFNTEAFF
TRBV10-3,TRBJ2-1,CANRDSRNEQFF
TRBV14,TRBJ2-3,CASSQVALAITDTQYF
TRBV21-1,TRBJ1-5,CASGYRGSNQPQHF
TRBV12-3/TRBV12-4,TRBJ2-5,CASRGTGYETQYF
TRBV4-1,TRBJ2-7,CASSQGRTGGAYEQYF
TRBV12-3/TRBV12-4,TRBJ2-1,CASSFLTGFYNEQFF
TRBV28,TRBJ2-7,CASTAWRGPDEQYF
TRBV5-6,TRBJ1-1,CAMGSGVNTEAFF
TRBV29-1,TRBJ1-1,CSVQGNEAFF
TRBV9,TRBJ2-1,CASGLAANEQFF
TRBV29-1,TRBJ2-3,CSVERRGFTDTQYF
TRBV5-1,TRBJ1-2,CASSQQGTYGYTF
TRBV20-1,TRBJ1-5,CSAQQGAGGNQPQHF
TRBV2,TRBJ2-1,CASSDGLAGVLYNEQFF
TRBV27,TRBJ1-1,CASSLTLPGAPNTEAFF
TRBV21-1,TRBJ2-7,CASSPRRGSYEQYF
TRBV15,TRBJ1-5,CATSLRGQPQHF
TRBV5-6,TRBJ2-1,CASSWTRGGEQFF